This TCR beta chain was captured in a study of STAT3 mutations in large granular lymphocyte leukemia. Study observations and caveats: At least one immunodominant TCR beta clonotype appeared in every T-cell large granular lymphocyte leukemia patient. After therapy, about 35% of the 18 patients switched clonotypes, all new clones STAT3 wild type.

To note about this clone: Its antigen is not known.

The CDR3 contains 13 residues. V was trimmed by 2 bases and J by 5 bases, leaving 9 bases between them. The germline CDR1 and CDR2 sequences are SEHNR and FQNEAQ (reference sequence). The repertoire was sequenced with immunoSEQ multiplex PCR; TCRdb's copy has only in-frame clones and lacks some. The profile shows more than 25,000 clones, approximately 80% of them singletons. This receptor was taken from a woman aged 45-60 years with T-cell large granular lymphocyte leukemia. Some clones in this sample may be carry-over from other donors' samples. This sequence joins TRBV7-9 and TRBJ2-5; D gene unclear. Source material: peripheral blood mononuclear cells. The CDR3 region has the DNA TGTGCCAGCAGCTTATTTGGGGTCGAGACCCAGTACTTC. It codes for CASSLFGVETQYF.